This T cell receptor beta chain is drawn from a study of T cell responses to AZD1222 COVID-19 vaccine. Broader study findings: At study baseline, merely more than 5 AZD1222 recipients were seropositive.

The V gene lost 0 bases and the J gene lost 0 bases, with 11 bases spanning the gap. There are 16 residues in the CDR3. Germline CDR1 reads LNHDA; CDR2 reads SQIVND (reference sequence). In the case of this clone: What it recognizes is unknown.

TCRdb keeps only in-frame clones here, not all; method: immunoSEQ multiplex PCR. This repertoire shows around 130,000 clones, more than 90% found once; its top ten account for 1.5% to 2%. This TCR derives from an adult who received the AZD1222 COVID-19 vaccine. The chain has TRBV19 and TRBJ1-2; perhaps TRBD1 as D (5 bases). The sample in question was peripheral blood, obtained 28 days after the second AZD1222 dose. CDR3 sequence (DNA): TGTGCCAGTAGTATAGATCGGGGCACCGCTAACTATGGCTACACCTTC. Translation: CASSIDRGTANYGYTF.